This T cell receptor beta chain was captured in a study of T cell repertoires in cytomegalovirus infection. The CDR3 consists of 15 residues. Per germline, CDR1 MNHEY and CDR2 SMNVEV (reference sequence). Trimming at V came to 4 bases and at J to 5 bases, leaving 10 bases not matched to a gene. A word on this clonotype: Its antigen is unidentified.

Via MiXCR, TCRdb re-called the reads, giving one row per CDR3 protein. The sample carries some 220,000 distinct CDR3 sequences, 35% to 40% recorded once. The V call is TRBV27, the J call TRBJ2-5; TRBD2 agrees at 7 bases. The sequence was obtained from a human donor in good health (CMV status not recorded). Some clones in this sample may be carry-over from other donors' samples. The sample was CD8+ T cells from cultured PBMCs, taken from culture after CMV antigen stimulation. CDR3 sequence: CASSSGGRRGETQYF. The CDR3 DNA reads as TGTGCCAGCAGTTCTGGAGGGAGGCGGGGGGAGACCCAGTACTTC.